The source of this T cell receptor (beta chain) is a study of T cells in Graves' hyperthyroidism and ophthalmopathy. TCR beta CDR3 sequences were amplified from RNA transcripts. First-round RT-PCR with HTBI primers amplified the TCR CDR3 region. TCRdb re-called the multiplex PCR reads with MiXCR, one entry per CDR3 protein. Among around 500,000 distinct CDR3 sequences listed, 22% were seen once. PBMCs were collected from an approximately 9.2 ml volume of fresh peripheral blood. The germline V gene encodes CDR1 LGHDT and CDR2 YNNKEL (reference sequence). J gave up 5 bases and V 0 bases, and 8 bases lay outside the gene matches. The CDR3 extends over 16 amino acids. This clonotype was seen a few times. The target antigen is unknown. Points from the study as a whole: Ophthalmopathy was distinguished from stable hyperthyroidism by 13 V-J signatures.

The sequenced sample consisted of blood. The sequence was obtained from a woman aged 70-85 years with Graves' ophthalmopathy. J is TRBJ2-7 and V is TRBV3-1; 9 bases line up with TRBD2. CDR3 protein: CASSQDLGGRAHEQYF. CDR3 DNA sequence: TGTGCCAGCAGCCAAGATTTGGGCGGGAGGGCCCACGAGCAGTACTTC.